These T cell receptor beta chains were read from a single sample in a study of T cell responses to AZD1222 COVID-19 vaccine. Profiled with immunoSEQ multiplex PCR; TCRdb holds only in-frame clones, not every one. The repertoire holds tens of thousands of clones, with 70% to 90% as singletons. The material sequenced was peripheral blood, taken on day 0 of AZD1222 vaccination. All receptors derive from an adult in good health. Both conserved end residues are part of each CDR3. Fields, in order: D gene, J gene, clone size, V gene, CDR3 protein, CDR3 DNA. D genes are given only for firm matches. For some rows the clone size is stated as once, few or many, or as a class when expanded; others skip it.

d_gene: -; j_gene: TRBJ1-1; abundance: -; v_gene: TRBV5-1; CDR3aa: CASSRDLNTEAFF; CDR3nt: TGCGCCAGCAGCAGGGATCTAAACACTGAAGCTTTCTTT
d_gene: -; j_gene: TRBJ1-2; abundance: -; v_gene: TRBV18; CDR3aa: CASSPMGSYGYTF; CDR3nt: TGTGCCAGCTCACCAATGGGGAGCTATGGCTACACCTTC
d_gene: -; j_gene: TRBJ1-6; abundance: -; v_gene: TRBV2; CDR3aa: CASSNRERRDNSPLHF; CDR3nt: TGTGCCAGCAGTAACAGGGAGCGACGGGATAATTCACCCCTCCACTTT
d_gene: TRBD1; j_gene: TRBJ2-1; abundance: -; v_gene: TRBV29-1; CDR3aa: CSVGQGADEQFF; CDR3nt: TGCAGCGTAGGACAGGGGGCGGATGAGCAGTTCTTC
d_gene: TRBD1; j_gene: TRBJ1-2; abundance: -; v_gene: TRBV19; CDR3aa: CASNPGTGASGYGYTF; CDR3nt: TGTGCCAGTAACCCCGGGACAGGGGCCTCGGGCTATGGCTACACCTTC
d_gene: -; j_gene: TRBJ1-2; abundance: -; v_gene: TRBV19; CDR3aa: CASSDGGPYYGYTF; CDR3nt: TGTGCCAGTAGTGACGGGGGGCCCTATTATGGCTACACCTTC
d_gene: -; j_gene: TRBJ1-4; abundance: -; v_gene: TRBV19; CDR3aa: CASSAQGEKLFF; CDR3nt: TGTGCCAGTAGTGCGCAGGGGGAAAAACTGTTTTTT
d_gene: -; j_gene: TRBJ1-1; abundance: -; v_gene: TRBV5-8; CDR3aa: CASSLALGERAEAFF; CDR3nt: TGTGCCAGCAGCTTGGCCCTCGGGGAGAGGGCTGAAGCTTTCTTT
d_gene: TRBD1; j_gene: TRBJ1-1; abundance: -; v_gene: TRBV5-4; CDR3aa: CASSPRQGFDTEAFF; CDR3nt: TGTGCCAGCAGCCCGCGACAGGGTTTCGACACTGAAGCTTTCTTT
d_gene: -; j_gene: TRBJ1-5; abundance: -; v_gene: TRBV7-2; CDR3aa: CASSSMGSNQPQHF; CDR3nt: TGTGCCAGCAGCTCGATGGGGAGCAATCAGCCCCAGCATTTT
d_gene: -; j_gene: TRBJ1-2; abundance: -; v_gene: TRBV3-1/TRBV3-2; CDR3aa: CASSPSFAGDYGYTF; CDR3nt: TGTGCCAGCAGTCCCTCCTTCGCGGGGGACTATGGCTACACCTTC
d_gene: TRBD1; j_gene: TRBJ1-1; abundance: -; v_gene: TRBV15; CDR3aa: CATSRDFTGGGSLKAFF; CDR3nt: TGTGCCACCAGCAGAGACTTCACAGGGGGCGGATCCTTGAAAGCTTTCTTT
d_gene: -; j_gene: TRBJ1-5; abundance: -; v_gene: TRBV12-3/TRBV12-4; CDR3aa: CASSPGDQPQHF; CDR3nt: TGTGCCAGCAGTCCAGGGGACCAGCCCCAGCATTTT
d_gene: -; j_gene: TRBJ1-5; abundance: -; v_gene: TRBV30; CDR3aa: CAWSVGGSGLFNQPQHF; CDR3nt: TGTGCCTGGAGTGTTGGAGGGTCCGGTTTATTCAATCAGCCCCAGCATTTT
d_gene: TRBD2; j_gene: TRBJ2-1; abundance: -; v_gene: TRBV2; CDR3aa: CASSRGGSYNEQFF; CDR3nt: TGTGCCAGCAGTCGGGGGGGATCCTACAATGAGCAGTTCTTC
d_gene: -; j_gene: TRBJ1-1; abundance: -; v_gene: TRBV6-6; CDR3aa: CASSGSRGRTEAFF; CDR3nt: TGTGCCAGCAGTGGGAGTCGTGGGCGGACTGAAGCTTTCTTT
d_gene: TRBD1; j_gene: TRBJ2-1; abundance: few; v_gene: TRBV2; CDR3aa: CASSDIQGDNEQFF; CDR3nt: TGTGCCAGCAGTGATATTCAGGGGGACAATGAGCAGTTCTTC
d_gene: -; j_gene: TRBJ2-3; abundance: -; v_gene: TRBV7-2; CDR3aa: CASSLAFGTFPSDTQYF; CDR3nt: TGTGCCAGCAGCTTAGCATTCGGGACTTTTCCCTCAGATACGCAGTATTTT
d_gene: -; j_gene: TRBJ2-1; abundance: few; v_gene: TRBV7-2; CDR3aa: CASSFHDRQVYNEQFF; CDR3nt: TGTGCCAGCAGCTTTCATGACCGACAGGTCTACAATGAGCAGTTCTTC
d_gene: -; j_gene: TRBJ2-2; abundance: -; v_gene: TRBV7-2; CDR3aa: CASSFGPNTGELFF; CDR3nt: TGTGCCAGCAGCTTCGGACCGAACACCGGGGAGCTGTTTTTT
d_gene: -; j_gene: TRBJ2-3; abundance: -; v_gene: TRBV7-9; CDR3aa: CASSTWTGRGDTQYF; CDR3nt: TGTGCCAGCAGCACTTGGACGGGAAGGGGGGATACGCAGTATTTT
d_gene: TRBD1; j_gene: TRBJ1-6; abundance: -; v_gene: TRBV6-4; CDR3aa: CASSDWSPDRAITFNNSPLHF; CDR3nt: TGTGCCAGCAGTGACTGGTCCCCGGACAGGGCGATTACCTTTAATAATTCACCCCTCCACTTT
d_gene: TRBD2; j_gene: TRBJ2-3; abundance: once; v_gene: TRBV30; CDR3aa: CAWSVGTRDTQYF; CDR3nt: TGTGCCTGGAGTGTGGGGACTAGAGATACGCAGTATTTT
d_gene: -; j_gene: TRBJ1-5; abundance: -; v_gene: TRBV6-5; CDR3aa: CASRPTGQINQPQHF; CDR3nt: TGTGCCAGCAGGCCTACCGGGCAGATCAATCAGCCCCAGCATTTT
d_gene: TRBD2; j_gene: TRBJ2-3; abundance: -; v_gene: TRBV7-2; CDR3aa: CASKVSSGAYGTDTQYF; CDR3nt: TGTGCCAGCAAGGTTTCTAGCGGGGCCTATGGGACAGATACGCAGTATTTT
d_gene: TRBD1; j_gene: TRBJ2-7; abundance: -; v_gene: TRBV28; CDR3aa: CASSLPGTGYEQYF; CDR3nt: TGTGCCAGCAGTTTGCCCGGGACAGGCTACGAGCAGTACTTC
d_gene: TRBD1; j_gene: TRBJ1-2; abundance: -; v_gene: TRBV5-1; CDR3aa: CASSLLQGNYGYTF; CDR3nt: TGCGCCAGCAGCCTTTTACAGGGGAACTATGGCTACACCTTC